This entry lists 9 T cell receptor beta chains sequenced from one sample in a study of response to subunit inactivated influenza vaccine. In TCRdb, the RT-PCR reads were re-called with MiXCR into one record per CDR3 protein. This repertoire shows about 500,000 distinct CDR3 sequences, 15% to 20% found once; its top ten account for roughly 3%. This specimen consisted of CD4+ T cells sorted from PBMCs, obtained roughly 24 months after vaccination. The receptors were sampled from a man aged 45-69 years who received an inactivated influenza vaccine.

J is TRBJ2-7 and V is TRBV20-1; the match to TRBD1 covers 9 bases. Germline trimming cut 7 bases from V and 4 bases from J; bases unmatched to any gene: 11. The CDR3 totals 14 residues. Germline CDR1 reads DFQATT; CDR2 reads SNEGSKA (reference sequence). CDR3 nucleotides: TGCAGTGTTAACAGGGGGCTTAATTTTTACGAGCAGTACTTC. Translated, it gives CSVNRGLNFYEQYF.

The gene calls are TRBV18 and TRBJ1-2; maybe TRBD1 (6 bases). This CDR3 is built from 14 residues. The V gene's germline CDR1 is KGHSH and CDR2 LQKENI. V shed 6 bases and J shed 8 bases, with 19 bases lying between them. The CDR3: CASSPGGRSSGYTF. In DNA, the CDR3 is TGTGCCAGCTCCCCCGGGGGCAGGTCTTCAGGCTACACCTTC.

J is TRBJ1-4 and V is TRBV4-3; 7 bases agree with TRBD1. The V gene end was trimmed by 3 bases and the J gene end by 0 bases; junction bases not matched to a gene: 7. The CDR3 totals 17 residues. Germline assignment: CDR1 LGHNA and CDR2 YSLEER. CDR3 sequence: CASSQTDRRATNEKLFF. The CDR3 nucleotides read TGCGCCAGCAGCCAGACGGACAGGCGCGCAACTAATGAAAAACTGTTTTTT.

This clonotype was detected only a few times. The CDR3 sequence is CASSQVTVTDNEQFF. The CDR3 DNA reads TGTGCCAGCAGCCAAGTTACCGTGACTGACAATGAGCAGTTCTTC. This sequence joins TRBV3-1 and TRBJ2-1; no definite D call. This CDR3 is built from 15 residues. Between the trimmed V and J ends, which lost 1 base and 5 bases, there was a span of 12 bases. The germline V gene has CDR1 LGHDT and CDR2 YNNKEL (reference sequence).

This clonotype was seen only a few times. The chain combines TRBV10-3 with TRBJ2-7; 7 bases line up with TRBD1. Germline V CDR1 and CDR2: ENHRY, SYGVKD. Unmatched junction bases numbered 7, after V lost 5 bases and J lost 6 bases. The CDR3 consists of 13 residues. CDR3 sequence (DNA): TGTGCCATCAGTCGGGACAGCTCGATCGAGCAGTACTTC. Protein: CAISRDSSIEQYF.

The rearrangement uses TRBV7-9 and TRBJ2-4; no clear D. V lost 7 bases and J 8 bases, leaving 21 bases between the germline ends. Germline assignment: CDR1 SEHNR and CDR2 FQNEAQ (reference sequence). CDR3 size: 15 residues. In DNA, the CDR3 is TGTGCCAGCACCCGTGGTAGTGTGCCTACGGACATTCAGTACTTC. As protein: CASTRGSVPTDIQYF.

This clonotype came up a few times. The chain recombines TRBV20-1 with TRBJ1-4; a possible D gene is TRBD1 (6 bases). Germline values: CDR1 DFQATT, CDR2 SNEGSKA (reference sequence). Trimming left V 2 bases short and J 3 bases short, with 10 bases between. The CDR3 has 14 residues. CDR3 residues: CSARSGGPNEKLFF. CDR3 DNA sequence: TGCAGTGCTAGATCTGGGGGCCCTAATGAAAAACTGTTTTTT.

V and J are TRBV5-1 and TRBJ2-7; a possible D gene is TRBD2 (6 bases). The CDR3 consists of 16 residues. The germline CDR1 and CDR2 sequences are SGHRS and YFSETQ. V lost 0 bases, J lost 1 base, and 14 bases lay in between. CDR3 residues: CASSLASAGWSYEQYF. The CDR3 DNA sequence: TGCGCCAGCAGCTTGGCCTCAGCGGGTTGGTCCTACGAGCAGTACTTC.

J is TRBJ1-1 and V is TRBV6-2 or TRBV6-3; D is unresolved. The V end was cut by 7 bases, the J end by 5 bases, with 14 bases between. The CDR3 is 13 residues long. Germline CDR1 MNHEY, CDR2 SVGEGT. In DNA, the CDR3 is TGTGCCAGCACCCCATGGAGTTGGACTGAAGCTTTCTTT. Amino acid sequence: CASTPWSWTEAFF.